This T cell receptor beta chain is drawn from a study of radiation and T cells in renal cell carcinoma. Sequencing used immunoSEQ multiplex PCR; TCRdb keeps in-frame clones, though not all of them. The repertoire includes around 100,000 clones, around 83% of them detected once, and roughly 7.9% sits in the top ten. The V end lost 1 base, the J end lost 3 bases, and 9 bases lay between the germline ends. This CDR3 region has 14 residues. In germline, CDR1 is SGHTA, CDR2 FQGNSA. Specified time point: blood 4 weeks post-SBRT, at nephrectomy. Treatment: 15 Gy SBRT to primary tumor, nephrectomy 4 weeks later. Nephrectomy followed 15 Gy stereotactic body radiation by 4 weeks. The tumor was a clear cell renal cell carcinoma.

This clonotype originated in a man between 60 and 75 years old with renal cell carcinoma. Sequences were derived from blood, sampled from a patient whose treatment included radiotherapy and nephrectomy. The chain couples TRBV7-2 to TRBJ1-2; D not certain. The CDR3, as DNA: TGTGCCAGCAGCTTAGACGTGGCGGACTATGGCTACACCTTC. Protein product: CASSLDVADYGYTF.